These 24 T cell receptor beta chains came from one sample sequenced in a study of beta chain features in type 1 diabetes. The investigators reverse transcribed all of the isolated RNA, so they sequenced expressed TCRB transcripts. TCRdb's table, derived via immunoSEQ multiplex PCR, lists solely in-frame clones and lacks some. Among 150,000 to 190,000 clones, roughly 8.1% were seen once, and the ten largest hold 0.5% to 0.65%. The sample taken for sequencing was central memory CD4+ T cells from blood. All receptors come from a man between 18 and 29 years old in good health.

CDR3 protein: CATRAAGNQPQHF. Here the CDR3 DNA reads TGTGCCACCAGGGCGGCGGGCAATCAGCCCCAGCATTTT. The rearrangement links TRBV6-1 to TRBJ1-5; D is possibly TRBD1 (5 bases). V was clipped by 10 bases and J by 2 bases, with 12 bases between them. The CDR3 spans 13 residues. Germline loops: CDR1 MNHNS, CDR2 SASEGT.

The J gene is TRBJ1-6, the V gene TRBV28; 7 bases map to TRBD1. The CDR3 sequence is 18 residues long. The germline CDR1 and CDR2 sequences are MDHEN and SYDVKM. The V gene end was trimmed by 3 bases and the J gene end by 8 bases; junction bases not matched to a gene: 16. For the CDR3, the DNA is TGTGCCAGCAGTTTCCAAGGACAGGCCAAACCCGGGGATTCACCCCTCCACTTT. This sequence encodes CASSFQGQAKPGDSPLHF.

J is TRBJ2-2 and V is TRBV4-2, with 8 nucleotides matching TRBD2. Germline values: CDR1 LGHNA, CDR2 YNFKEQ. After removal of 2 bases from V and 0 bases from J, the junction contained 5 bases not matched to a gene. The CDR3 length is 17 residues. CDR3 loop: CASSQNVAGTNTGELFF. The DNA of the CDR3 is TGTGCCAGCAGCCAAAACGTAGCGGGGACGAACACCGGGGAGCTGTTTTTT.

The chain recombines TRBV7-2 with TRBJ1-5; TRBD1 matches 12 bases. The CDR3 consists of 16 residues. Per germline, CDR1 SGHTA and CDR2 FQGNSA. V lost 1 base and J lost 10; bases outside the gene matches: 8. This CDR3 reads CASSLVVGQGAQPQHF. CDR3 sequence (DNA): TGTGCCAGCAGCTTAGTGGTGGGACAGGGGGCCCAACCCCAGCATTTT.

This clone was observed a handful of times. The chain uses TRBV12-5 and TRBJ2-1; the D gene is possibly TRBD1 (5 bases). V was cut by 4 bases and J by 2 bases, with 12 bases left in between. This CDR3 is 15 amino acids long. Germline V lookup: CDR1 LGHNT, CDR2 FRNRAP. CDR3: CASGSETAPYNEQFF. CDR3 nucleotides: TGTGCTAGTGGTTCAGAGACAGCCCCCTACAATGAGCAGTTCTTC.

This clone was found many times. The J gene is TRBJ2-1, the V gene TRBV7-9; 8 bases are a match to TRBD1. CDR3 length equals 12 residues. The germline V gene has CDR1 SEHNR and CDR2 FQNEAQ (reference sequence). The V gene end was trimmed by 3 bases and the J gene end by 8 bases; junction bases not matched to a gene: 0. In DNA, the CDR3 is TGTGCCAGCAGCTTGACAGGGGATGAGCAGTTCTTC. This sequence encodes CASSLTGDEQFF. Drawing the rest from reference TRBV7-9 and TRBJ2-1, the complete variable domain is DTGVSQNPRHKITKRGQNVTFRCDPISEHNRLYWYRQTLGQGPEFLTYFQNEAQLEKSRLLSDRFSAERPKGSFSTLEIQRTEQGDSAMYLCASSLTGDEQFFGPGTRLTVL.

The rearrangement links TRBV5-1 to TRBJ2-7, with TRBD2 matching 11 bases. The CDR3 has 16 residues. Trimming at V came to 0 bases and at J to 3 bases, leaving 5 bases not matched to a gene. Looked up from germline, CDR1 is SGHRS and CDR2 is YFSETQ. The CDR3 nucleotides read TGCGCCAGCAGCTTGGTGGCTAGCGGGAGGTACTACGAGCAGTACTTC. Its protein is CASSLVASGRYYEQYF.

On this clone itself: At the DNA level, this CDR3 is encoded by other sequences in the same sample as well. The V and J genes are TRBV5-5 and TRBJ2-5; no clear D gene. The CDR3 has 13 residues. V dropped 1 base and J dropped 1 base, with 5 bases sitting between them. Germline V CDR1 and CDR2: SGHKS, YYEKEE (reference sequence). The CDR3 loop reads CASSLSFQETQYF. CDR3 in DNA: TGTGCCAGCAGCTTGTCTTTCCAAGAGACCCAGTACTTC.

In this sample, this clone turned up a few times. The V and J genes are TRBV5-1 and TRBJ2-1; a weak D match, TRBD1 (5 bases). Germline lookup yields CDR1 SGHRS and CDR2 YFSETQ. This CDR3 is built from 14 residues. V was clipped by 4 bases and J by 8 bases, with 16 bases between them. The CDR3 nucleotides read TGCGCCAGCAGCGCCAACCAGGGCGAACATGAGCAGTTCTTC. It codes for CASSANQGEHEQFF.

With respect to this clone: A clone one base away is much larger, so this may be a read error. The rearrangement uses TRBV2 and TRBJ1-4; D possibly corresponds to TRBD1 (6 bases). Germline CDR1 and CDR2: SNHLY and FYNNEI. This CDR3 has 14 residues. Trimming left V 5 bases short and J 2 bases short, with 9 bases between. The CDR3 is CASSFQGTNEKLFF. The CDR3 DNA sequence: TGTGCCAGCAGTTTCCAGGGGACTAATGAAAAACTGTTTTTT.

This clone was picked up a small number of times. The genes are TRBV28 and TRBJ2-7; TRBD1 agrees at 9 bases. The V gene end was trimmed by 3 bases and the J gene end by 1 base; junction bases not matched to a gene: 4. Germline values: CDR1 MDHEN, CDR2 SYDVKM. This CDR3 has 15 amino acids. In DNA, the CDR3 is TGTGCCAGCAGTTTCCTCGGACAGGGGTCCTACGAGCAGTACTTC. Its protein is CASSFLGQGSYEQYF.

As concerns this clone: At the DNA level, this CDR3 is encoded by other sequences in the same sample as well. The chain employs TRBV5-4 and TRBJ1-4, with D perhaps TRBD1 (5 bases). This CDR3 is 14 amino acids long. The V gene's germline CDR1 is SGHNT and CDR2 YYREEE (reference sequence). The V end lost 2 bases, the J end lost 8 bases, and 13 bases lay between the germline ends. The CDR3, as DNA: TGTGCCAGCAGCTTTTCAGGGCTGAGCGAAAAACTGTTTTTT. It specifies CASSFSGLSEKLFF. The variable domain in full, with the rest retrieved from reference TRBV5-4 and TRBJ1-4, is ETGVTQSPTHLIKTRGQQVTLRCSSQSGHNTVSWYQQALGQGPQFIFQYYREEENGRGNFPPRFSGLQFPNYSSELNVNALELDDSALYLCASSFSGLSEKLFFGSGTQLSVL.

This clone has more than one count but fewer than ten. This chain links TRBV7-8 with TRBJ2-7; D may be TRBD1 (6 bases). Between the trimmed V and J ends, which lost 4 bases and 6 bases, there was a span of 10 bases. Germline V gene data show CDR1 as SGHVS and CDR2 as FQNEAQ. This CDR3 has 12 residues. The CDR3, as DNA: TGTGCCAGCAGCTATACAGGGTCCGAGCAGTACTTC. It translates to CASSYTGSEQYF.

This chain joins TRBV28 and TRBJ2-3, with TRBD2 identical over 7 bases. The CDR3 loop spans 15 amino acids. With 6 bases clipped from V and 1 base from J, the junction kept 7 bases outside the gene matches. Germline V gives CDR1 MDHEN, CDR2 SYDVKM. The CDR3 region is CASSPRGGGTDTQYF. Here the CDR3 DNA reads TGTGCCAGCAGCCCGAGGGGAGGGGGCACAGATACGCAGTATTTT.

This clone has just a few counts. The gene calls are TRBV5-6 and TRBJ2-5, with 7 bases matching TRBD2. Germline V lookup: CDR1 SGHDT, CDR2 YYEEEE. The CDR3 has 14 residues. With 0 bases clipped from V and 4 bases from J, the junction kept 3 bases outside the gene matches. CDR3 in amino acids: CASSLEGRGETQYF. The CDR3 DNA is TGTGCCAGCAGCTTGGAGGGGAGGGGAGAGACCCAGTACTTC.

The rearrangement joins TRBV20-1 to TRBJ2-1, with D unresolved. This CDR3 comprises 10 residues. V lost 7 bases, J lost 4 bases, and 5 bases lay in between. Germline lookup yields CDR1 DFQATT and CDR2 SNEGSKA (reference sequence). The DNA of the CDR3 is TGCAGTGGGCCGTACAATGAGCAGTTCTTC. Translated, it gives CSGPYNEQFF.

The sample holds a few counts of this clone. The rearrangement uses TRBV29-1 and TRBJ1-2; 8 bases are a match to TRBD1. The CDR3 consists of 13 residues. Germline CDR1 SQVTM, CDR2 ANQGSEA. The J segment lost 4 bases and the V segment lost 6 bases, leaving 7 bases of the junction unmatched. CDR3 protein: CSVVGTGVYGYTF. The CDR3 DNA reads TGCAGCGTCGTTGGGACAGGTGTCTATGGCTACACCTTC. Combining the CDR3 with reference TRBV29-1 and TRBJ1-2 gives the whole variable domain SAVISQKPSRDICQRGTSLTIQCQVDSQVTMMFWYRQQPGQSLTLIATANQGSEATYESGFVIDKFPISRPNLTFSTLTVSNMSPEDSSIYLCSVVGTGVYGYTFGSGTRLTVV.

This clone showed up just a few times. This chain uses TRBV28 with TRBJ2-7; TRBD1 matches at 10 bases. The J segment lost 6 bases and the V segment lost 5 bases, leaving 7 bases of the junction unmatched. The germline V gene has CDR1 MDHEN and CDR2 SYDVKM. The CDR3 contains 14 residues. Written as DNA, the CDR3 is TGTGCCAGCAGTAAATCCGGGACAGGGGTCGAGCAGTACTTC. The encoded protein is CASSKSGTGVEQYF.

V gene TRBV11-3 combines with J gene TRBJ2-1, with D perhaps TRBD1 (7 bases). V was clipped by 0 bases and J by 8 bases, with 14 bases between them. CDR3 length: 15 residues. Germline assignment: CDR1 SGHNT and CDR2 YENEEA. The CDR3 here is CASSLEARGVDEQFF. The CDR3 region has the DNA TGTGCCAGCAGCTTAGAGGCCAGGGGGGTTGATGAGCAGTTCTTC.

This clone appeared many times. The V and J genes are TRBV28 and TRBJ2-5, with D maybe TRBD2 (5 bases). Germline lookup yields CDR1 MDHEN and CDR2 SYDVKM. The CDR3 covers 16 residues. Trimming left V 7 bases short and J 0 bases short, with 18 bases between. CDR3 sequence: CASTGGRALDQETQYF. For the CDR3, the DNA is TGTGCCAGCACCGGAGGACGGGCACTGGACCAAGAGACCCAGTACTTC.

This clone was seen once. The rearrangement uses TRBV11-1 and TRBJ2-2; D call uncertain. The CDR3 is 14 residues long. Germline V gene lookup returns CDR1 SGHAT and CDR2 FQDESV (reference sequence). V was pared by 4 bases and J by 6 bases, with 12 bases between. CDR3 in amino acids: CASSSARLSGELFF. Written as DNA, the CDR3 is TGTGCCAGCAGCTCCGCCCGGTTATCCGGGGAGCTGTTTTTT.

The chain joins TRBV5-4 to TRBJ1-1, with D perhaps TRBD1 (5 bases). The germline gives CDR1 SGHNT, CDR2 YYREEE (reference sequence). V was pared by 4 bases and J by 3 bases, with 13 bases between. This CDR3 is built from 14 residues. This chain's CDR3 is CASSPGGVDTEAFF. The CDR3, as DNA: TGTGCCAGCAGCCCAGGAGGGGTGGACACTGAAGCTTTCTTT.

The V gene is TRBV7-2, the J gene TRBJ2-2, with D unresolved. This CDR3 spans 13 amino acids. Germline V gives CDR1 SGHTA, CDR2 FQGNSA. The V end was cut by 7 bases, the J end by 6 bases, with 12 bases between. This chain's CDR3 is CASNPLAAGELFF. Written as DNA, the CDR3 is TGTGCCAGCAACCCCCTCGCGGCCGGGGAGCTGTTTTTT. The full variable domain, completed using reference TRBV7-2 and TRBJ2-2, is GAGVSQSPSNKVTEKGKDVELRCDPISGHTALYWYRQSLGQGLEFLIYFQGNSAPDKSGLPSDRFSAERTGGSVSTLTIQRTQQEDSAVYLCASNPLAAGELFFGEGSRLTVL.

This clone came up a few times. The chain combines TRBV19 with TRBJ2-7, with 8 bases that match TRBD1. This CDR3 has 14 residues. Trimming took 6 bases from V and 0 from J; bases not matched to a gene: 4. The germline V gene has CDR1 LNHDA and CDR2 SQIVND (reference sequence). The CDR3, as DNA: TGTGCCAGTAGGAAGACAGGGGCCTCCTACGAGCAGTACTTC. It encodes CASRKTGASYEQYF. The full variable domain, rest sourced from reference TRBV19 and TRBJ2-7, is DGGITQSPKYLFRKEGQNVTLSCEQNLNHDAMYWYRQDPGQGLRLIYYSQIVNDFQKGDIAEGYSVSREKKESFPLTVTSAQKNPTAFYLCASRKTGASYEQYFGPGTRLTVT.